Shown below are 22 T cell receptor beta chains from a single sample sequenced in a study of human T cells and chemical hapten exposure. Time point: patch test 1, 2 weeks after DPC sensitization. The treatment here: therapeutic diphenylcyclopropenone sensitization with weekly scalp DPC. TCRdb re-analysed the RACE reads in MiXCR, keeping a single row per CDR3 protein. The sample comprises some 87,000 distinct CDR3 sequences, 10% of which are singletons, and 1.3% to 1.5% rests with the top ten. This specimen consisted of whole blood, obtained in connection with sensitization to the hapten diphenylcyclopropenone (DPC). These receptors originate from a woman aged 45-65 years with alopecia areata. Some clones in this sample may be carry-over from other donors' samples.

This chain joins TRBV7-6 and TRBJ2-7; D may correspond to TRBD1 or TRBD2 (5 bases each). Between the trimmed V and J ends, which lost 3 bases and 2 bases, there was a span of 11 bases. The germline V gene encodes CDR1 SGHVS and CDR2 FNYEAQ. CDR3 size: 14 residues. The CDR3, as DNA: TGTGCCAGCAGCTTTGGGACGGCAACCTACGAGCAGTACTTC. Protein: CASSFGTATYEQYF. Complete variable domain (other parts from reference TRBV7-6 and TRBJ2-7): GAGVSQSPRYKVTKRGQDVALRCDPISGHVSLYWYRQALGQGPEFLTYFNYEAQQDKSGLPNDRFSAERPEGSISTLTIQRTEQRDSAMYRCASSFGTATYEQYFGPGTRLTVT.

This clonotype was recorded at least ten times. The genes are TRBV5-1 and TRBJ2-3; TRBD1 might be the D (6 bases). CDR3 length equals 15 residues. V was pared by 3 bases and J by 2 bases, with 13 bases between. Germline CDR1 reads SGHRS; CDR2 reads YFSETQ. The CDR3 region has the DNA TGCGCCAGCAGCTCAACGACAGGTTCCACAGATACGCAGTATTTT. Its translation is CASSSTTGSTDTQYF.

This chain connects TRBV6-5 to TRBJ2-7, with 9 bases fitting TRBD2. CDR1 is MNHEY and CDR2 is SVGAGI in the germline V gene. The CDR3 is 15 amino acids. The V gene end was trimmed by 2 bases and the J gene end by 5 bases; junction bases not matched to a gene: 7. The CDR3 DNA reads TGTGCCAGCAGTTACAGGGCGGGAGGGCCCGACGAGCAGTACTTC. Protein product: CASSYRAGGPDEQYF.

This clonotype was detected a few times. This chain uses TRBV19 with TRBJ1-5, with TRBD1 identical over 8 bases. This CDR3 region has 15 residues. J was trimmed by 3 bases and V by 2 bases; bases with no gene match: 3. The V gene's germline CDR1 is LNHDA and CDR2 SQIVND (reference sequence). Here the CDR3 reads CASSIQGALNQPQHF. In DNA form, the CDR3 reads TGTGCCAGTAGTATACAGGGGGCCCTCAATCAGCCCCAGCATTTT.

This clonotype was seen a few times. V and J are TRBV11-3 and TRBJ2-7, with 7 positions matching TRBD2. The length of the CDR3 is 14 residues. V gave up 4 bases and J gave up 0 bases; unmatched junction bases: 3. The germline gives CDR1 SGHNT, CDR2 YENEEA. DNA for the CDR3: TGTGCCAGCAGCTCCGGACTAGACTCCTACGAGCAGTACTTC. Translation: CASSSGLDSYEQYF.

This clonotype has a count of ten or more. The gene calls are TRBV25-1 and TRBJ2-7; D perhaps matches TRBD2 (6 bases). The ends were cut back, 5 bases at V and 3 bases at J, with 14 bases in the middle. In germline, CDR1 is MGHDK, CDR2 SYGVNS. The length of the CDR3 is 14 residues. The CDR3: CASSPPGVNYEQYF. The CDR3 DNA reads TGTGCCAGCAGTCCACCGGGAGTTAACTACGAGCAGTACTTC.

The chain employs TRBV7-9 and TRBJ2-5; 7 nucleotides align to TRBD1. This CDR3 contains 14 residues. V gave up 1 base and J gave up 5 bases; unmatched junction bases: 4. The V gene's germline CDR1 is SEHNR and CDR2 FQNEAQ (reference sequence). The CDR3 here is CASSLVGGHETQYF. CDR3 coding DNA: TGTGCCAGCAGCTTAGTAGGGGGCCACGAGACCCAGTACTTC.

This clonotype was observed a handful of times. The chain joins TRBV9 to TRBJ2-1, with 7 bases lining up with TRBD2. Trimming cost V 0 bases and J 6 bases; bases outside gene matches: 6. Germline assignment: CDR1 SGDLS and CDR2 YYNGEE. The CDR3 spans 15 residues. CDR3 residues: CASSVVASGANEQFF. CDR3 DNA sequence: TGTGCCAGCAGCGTAGTTGCTAGCGGAGCCAATGAGCAGTTCTTC.

This clonotype was counted between two and nine times. The chain joins TRBV19 to TRBJ2-7; D is uncertain. The V end was cut by 5 bases, the J end by 3 bases, with 11 bases between. The CDR3 totals 13 residues. CDR1 is LNHDA, CDR2 SQIVND, per germline (reference sequence). The CDR3: CASSPNNLYEQYF. CDR3 in DNA: TGTGCCAGTAGTCCTAACAACCTCTACGAGCAGTACTTC.

There are many counts of this clonotype. The J gene is TRBJ2-2, the V gene TRBV7-3, with 15 bases that match TRBD2. J gave up 6 bases and V 5 bases, and 4 bases lay outside the gene matches. The CDR3 sequence is 16 residues long. Germline loops: CDR1 SGHTA, CDR2 FQGTGA. CDR3 in DNA: TGTGCCAGCAGCCTCCGGACTAGCGGGAGGGCCGGGGAGCTGTTTTTT. It translates to CASSLRTSGRAGELFF.

This clonotype was observed many times. The chain has TRBV5-1 and TRBJ2-7; perhaps D is TRBD1 or TRBD2 (5 bases each). V dropped 4 bases and J dropped 2 bases, with 10 bases sitting between them. Germline CDR1 SGHRS, CDR2 YFSETQ. The CDR3 contains 13 residues. The CDR3 is CASSRGQTYEQYF. DNA of the CDR3: TGCGCCAGCAGCCGGGGCCAGACCTACGAGCAGTACTTC.

This clonotype was counted a few times. The V gene is TRBV11-2, the J gene TRBJ2-5, with 8 positions matching TRBD1. The CDR3 has 14 amino acids. Germline-derived CDR1 and CDR2 are SGHAT and FQNNGV. Trimming at V came to 4 bases and at J to 5 bases, leaving 6 bases not matched to a gene. The CDR3 bases are TGTGCCAGCAGCTCTTCAGGGGGCGCGGAGACCCAGTACTTC. This codes for CASSSSGGAETQYF.

This clonotype has more than one count but fewer than ten. V gene TRBV29-1 combines with J gene TRBJ2-1; TRBD1 aligns across 10 bases. Unmatched junction bases numbered 13, after V lost 1 base and J lost 4 bases. Germline V gene sequence: CDR1 SQVTM, CDR2 ANQGSEA. The CDR3 consists of 18 residues. The CDR3 DNA sequence: TGCAGCGTTGAAGTAGGTTTTTCGGACAGGGGGAATTACAATGAGCAGTTCTTC. It yields the protein CSVEVGFSDRGNYNEQFF.

The J gene is TRBJ2-1, the V gene TRBV20-1; 9 bases are shared with TRBD2. Trimming took 5 bases from V and 4 from J; bases not matched to a gene: 12. This CDR3 has 16 amino acids. The germline V gene has CDR1 DFQATT and CDR2 SNEGSKA (reference sequence). The CDR3 loop is CSALVSGLAPYNEQFF. In DNA, the CDR3 is TGCAGTGCTCTAGTATCTGGACTAGCGCCGTACAATGAGCAGTTCTTC.

The gene calls are TRBV11-1 and TRBJ2-1; D possibly corresponds to TRBD1 (6 bases). The V gene's germline CDR1 is SGHAT and CDR2 FQDESV (reference sequence). Deletions cut 3 bases from V and 4 bases from J, with 16 bases between. The length of the CDR3 is 16 residues. CDR3 in DNA: TGTGCCAGCAGCTTGGGGGCCGGCAGGGGTTACAATGAGCAGTTCTTC. Amino acids: CASSLGAGRGYNEQFF. The whole variable domain, filled in from reference TRBV11-1 and TRBJ2-1, reads EAEVAQSPRYKITEKSQAVAFWCDPISGHATLYWYRQILGQGPELLVQFQDESVVDDSQLPKDRFSAERLKGVDSTLKIQPAELGDSAMYLCASSLGAGRGYNEQFFGPGTRLTVL.

The chain is built from TRBV7-2 and TRBJ2-5; 15 bases line up with TRBD2. Germline V CDR1 and CDR2: SGHTA, FQGNSA. With 5 bases clipped from V and 4 bases from J, the junction kept 8 bases outside the gene matches. The CDR3 runs 17 residues. CDR3 DNA: TGTGCCAGCAGCCTCCTGGGACTAGCGGGAGGTGTAGAGACCCAGTACTTC. Protein sequence: CASSLLGLAGGVETQYF. The full variable domain, rest sourced from reference TRBV7-2 and TRBJ2-5, is GAGVSQSPSNKVTEKGKDVELRCDPISGHTALYWYRQSLGQGLEFLIYFQGNSAPDKSGLPSDRFSAERTGGSVSTLTIQRTQQEDSAVYLCASSLLGLAGGVETQYFGPGTRLLVL.

This clonotype was seen a few times. V gene TRBV7-3 combines with J gene TRBJ2-6; D remains unclear. V was shortened by 5 bases and J by 0 bases, with 8 bases between the two germline ends. The length of the CDR3 is 15 residues. The germline CDR1 and CDR2 sequences are SGHTA and FQGTGA. DNA of the CDR3: TGTGCCAGCAGCCCCGACCTCTCTGGGGCCAACGTCCTGACTTTC. It specifies CASSPDLSGANVLTF.

The genes are TRBV30 and TRBJ2-1; 12 positions agree with TRBD2. V was clipped by 2 bases and J by 7 bases; unmatched bases: 6. CDR3 length equals 15 residues. The germline V gene encodes CDR1 GTSNPN and CDR2 SVGIG (reference sequence). This chain's CDR3 is CAWSPGLAGRNEQFF. For the CDR3, the DNA is TGTGCCTGGAGTCCCGGACTAGCGGGAAGGAATGAGCAGTTCTTC.

The DNA for the CDR3 is TGCAGCACACTGGACAGGGGGGTTGAAGCTTTCTTT. It yields the protein CSTLDRGVEAFF. The V call is TRBV29-1, the J call TRBJ1-1, with 10 bases lining up with TRBD1. Germline CDR1 reads SQVTM; CDR2 reads ANQGSEA. Trimming took 8 bases from V and 7 from J; bases not matched to a gene: 7. CDR3 length: 12 amino acids.

At least ten counts were recorded for this clonotype. V is TRBV6-4 and J is TRBJ1-3; the D is unclear. V gave up 3 bases and J gave up 3 bases, with 6 bases separating them. This CDR3 comprises 13 residues. Germline V lookup: CDR1 MRHNA, CDR2 SNTAGT. The CDR3: CASSESFGNTIYF. The DNA for the CDR3 is TGTGCCAGCAGTGAAAGTTTTGGAAACACCATATATTTT.

This clonotype was observed a handful of times. V and J are TRBV7-2 and TRBJ2-7; D is unclear. The CDR3 sequence is 14 residues long. Trimming took 1 base from V and 6 from J, leaving 13 bases between them. Germline assignment: CDR1 SGHTA and CDR2 FQGNSA. The CDR3 sequence is CASSLVFGPAEQYF. The CDR3 coding sequence is TGTGCCAGCAGCTTAGTATTTGGGCCTGCCGAGCAGTACTTC.

The DNA of the CDR3 is TGTGCCAGCAGCCGCCCACGGGCCGGCTCTGGAAACACCATATATTTT. Amino acids: CASSRPRAGSGNTIYF. This chain uses TRBV6-6 with TRBJ1-3; D not resolved. Per germline, CDR1 MNHNY and CDR2 SVGAGI (reference sequence). The CDR3 runs 16 residues. The V gene lost 6 bases and the J gene lost 0 bases, with 15 bases spanning the gap.